The 10 T cell receptor beta chains listed next were all sequenced from one sample in a study of cytomegalovirus exposure and HLA in healthy donors. With 60 Vbeta and 13 Jbeta primers, the PCR was carried out. Sequenced by immunoSEQ multiplex PCR; TCRdb stores in-frame clones only, minus some. The repertoire has more than 75,000 clones, 75% to 90% of them found once; the top ten carry around 2.3%. Sequencing was carried out using PBMCs. Source of these receptors: a man in his late teens or twenties in good health and CMV-seronegative.

The CDR3 protein is CASSLPGLASYNEQFF. DNA for the CDR3: TGTGCCAGCAGCTTACCGGGACTAGCGTCCTACAATGAGCAGTTCTTC. V is TRBV5-4 and J is TRBJ2-1, with TRBD2 identical over 10 bases. V trimming: 2 bases; J trimming: 1 base; junction bases outside the gene matches: 3. CDR1 and CDR2 (germline): SGHNT, YYREEE (reference sequence). The CDR3 runs to 16 residues.

This chain joins TRBV4-3 and TRBJ2-3, with 10 bases that match TRBD2. Germline V gene lookup returns CDR1 LGHNA and CDR2 YSLEER. The CDR3 loop spans 17 amino acids. Unmatched junction bases numbered 6, after V lost 0 bases and J lost 3 bases. CDR3 protein: CASSQERTSGTTDTQYF. The CDR3 DNA reads TGCGCCAGCAGCCAAGAGCGAACTAGCGGGACGACAGATACGCAGTATTTT.

In its sample, this clone was seen a few times. This sequence joins TRBV6-6 and TRBJ2-7, with 9 bases lining up with TRBD2. Per germline, CDR1 MNHNY and CDR2 SVGAGI (reference sequence). CDR3 size: 14 residues. Germline trimming cut 3 bases from V and 4 bases from J; bases unmatched to any gene: 4. The CDR3 DNA follows: TGTGCCAGCAGTTATACTAGCGGGCCTTACGAGCAGTACTTC. Its translation: CASSYTSGPYEQYF.

The chain recombines TRBV19 with TRBJ2-3; 14 bases are shared with TRBD2. The CDR3 covers 16 residues. V was clipped by 3 bases and J by 3 bases; unmatched bases: 2. Germline V gene data show CDR1 as LNHDA and CDR2 as SQIVND (reference sequence). The CDR3, as DNA: TGTGCCAGTAGTATTCGGACTAGCGGGAGGACAGATACGCAGTATTTT. Protein product: CASSIRTSGRTDTQYF.

This chain joins TRBV27 and TRBJ2-7; 10 bases align to TRBD1. V shed 5 bases, J shed 4 bases, and the junction held 8 bases outside the gene matches. The V gene's germline CDR1 is MNHEY and CDR2 SMNVEV (reference sequence). The CDR3 has 15 amino acids. The CDR3 DNA sequence: TGTGCCAGCAGTGTAATGGGACAGGGGTCTTACGAGCAGTACTTC. Amino acids: CASSVMGQGSYEQYF.

The rearrangement links TRBV6-6 to TRBJ2-7; 9 nucleotides agree with TRBD2. Trimming at V came to 6 bases and at J to 4 bases, leaving 7 bases not matched to a gene. Germline loops: CDR1 MNHNY, CDR2 SVGAGI (reference sequence). CDR3 length: 14 residues. CDR3 sequence reads: CASRVAGVWYEQYF. CDR3 nucleotides: TGTGCCAGCAGAGTAGCGGGAGTATGGTACGAGCAGTACTTC.

The DNA for the CDR3 is TGTGCCAGCGGCCGCGGGGGATTTGGGCAGTACTTC. It codes for CASGRGGFGQYF. This chain joins TRBV28 and TRBJ2-4; 7 nucleotides agree with TRBD2. Germline CDR1 and CDR2: MDHEN and SYDVKM. With V trimmed by 8 bases and J by 13 bases, 11 bases remained unmatched. This CDR3 spans 12 amino acids.

The rearrangement joins TRBV6-5 to TRBJ2-1; D may be TRBD2 (5 bases). Germline lookup yields CDR1 MNHEY and CDR2 SVGAGI. V dropped 7 bases and J dropped 4 bases, with 14 bases sitting between them. This CDR3 is built from 14 residues. CDR3 amino acids: CASKRGPEYNEQFF. In DNA form, the CDR3 reads TGTGCCAGCAAGCGAGGGCCTGAGTACAATGAGCAGTTCTTC.

This clone was seen a few times. The rearrangement joins TRBV27 to TRBJ2-3; D perhaps matches TRBD2 (5 bases). This CDR3 region has 14 residues. Germline V gives CDR1 MNHEY, CDR2 SMNVEV (reference sequence). V dropped 3 bases and J dropped 2 bases, with 9 bases sitting between them. The CDR3 nucleotides read TGTGCCAGCAGTTTTTACGGGAACACAGATACGCAGTATTTT. Its protein is CASSFYGNTDTQYF.

The chain employs TRBV11-1 and TRBJ2-2, with 12 nucleotides matching TRBD2. Germline assignment: CDR1 SGHAT and CDR2 FQDESV (reference sequence). V lost 4 bases, J lost 6 bases, and 3 bases stayed unmatched. The CDR3 is made up of 15 amino acids. The CDR3 DNA follows: TGTGCCAGCAGCTCCCGGACTAGCGGGGCCGGGGAGCTGTTTTTT. This codes for CASSSRTSGAGELFF.